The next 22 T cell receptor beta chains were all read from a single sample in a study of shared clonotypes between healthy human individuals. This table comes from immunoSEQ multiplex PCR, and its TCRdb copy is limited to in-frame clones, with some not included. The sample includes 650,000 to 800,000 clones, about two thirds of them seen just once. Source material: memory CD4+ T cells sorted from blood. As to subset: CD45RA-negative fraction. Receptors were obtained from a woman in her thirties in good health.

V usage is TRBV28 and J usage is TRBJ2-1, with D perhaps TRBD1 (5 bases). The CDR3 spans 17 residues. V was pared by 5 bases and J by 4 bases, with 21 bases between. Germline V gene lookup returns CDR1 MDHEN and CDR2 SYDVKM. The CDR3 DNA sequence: TGTGCCAGCAGTCCCAGCTGGGGCAGAAACAATTACAATGAGCAGTTCTTC. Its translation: CASSPSWGRNNYNEQFF.

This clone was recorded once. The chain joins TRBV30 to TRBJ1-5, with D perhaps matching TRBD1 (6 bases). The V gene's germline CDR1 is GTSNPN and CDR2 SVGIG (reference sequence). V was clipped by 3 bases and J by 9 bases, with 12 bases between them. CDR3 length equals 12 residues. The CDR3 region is CAWRDSLGPQHF. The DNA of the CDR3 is TGTGCCTGGAGGGACAGTCTTGGGCCCCAGCATTTT.

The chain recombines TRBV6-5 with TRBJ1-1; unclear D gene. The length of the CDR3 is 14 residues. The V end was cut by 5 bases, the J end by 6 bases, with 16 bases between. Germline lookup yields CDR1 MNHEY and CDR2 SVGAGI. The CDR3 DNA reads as TGTGCCAGCAGTCCGTCAGGAGGTTGGCCTGAAGCTTTCTTT. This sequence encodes CASSPSGGWPEAFF.

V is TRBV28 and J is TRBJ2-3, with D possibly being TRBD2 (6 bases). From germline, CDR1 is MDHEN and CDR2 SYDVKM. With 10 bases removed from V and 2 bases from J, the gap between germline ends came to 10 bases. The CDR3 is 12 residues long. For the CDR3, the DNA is TGTGCCATCGGGACTGACACAGATACGCAGTATTTT. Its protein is CAIGTDTDTQYF.

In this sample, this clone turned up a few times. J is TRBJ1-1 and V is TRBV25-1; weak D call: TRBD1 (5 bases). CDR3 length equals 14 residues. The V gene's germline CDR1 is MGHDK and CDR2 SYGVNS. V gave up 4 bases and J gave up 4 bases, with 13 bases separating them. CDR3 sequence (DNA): TGTGCCAGCAGTGCCTACAGGAATAGCACTGAAGCTTTCTTT. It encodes CASSAYRNSTEAFF.

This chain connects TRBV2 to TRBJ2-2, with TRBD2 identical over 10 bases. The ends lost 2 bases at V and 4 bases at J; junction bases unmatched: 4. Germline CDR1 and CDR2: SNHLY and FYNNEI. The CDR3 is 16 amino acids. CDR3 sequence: CASSESLAGSTGELFF. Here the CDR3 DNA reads TGTGCCAGCAGTGAATCACTAGCGGGAAGCACCGGGGAGCTGTTTTTT.

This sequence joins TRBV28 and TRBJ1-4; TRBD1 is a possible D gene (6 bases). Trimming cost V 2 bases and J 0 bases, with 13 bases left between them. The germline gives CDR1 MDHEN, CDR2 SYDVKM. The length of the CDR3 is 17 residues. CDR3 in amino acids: CASSLTGATSTNEKLFF. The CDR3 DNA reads TGTGCCAGCAGTTTAACGGGGGCAACTTCAACTAATGAAAAACTGTTTTTT.

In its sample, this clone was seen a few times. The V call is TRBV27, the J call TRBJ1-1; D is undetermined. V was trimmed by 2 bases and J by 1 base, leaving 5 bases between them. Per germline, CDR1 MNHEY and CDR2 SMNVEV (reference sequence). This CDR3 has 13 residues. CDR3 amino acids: CASSLTRNTEAFF. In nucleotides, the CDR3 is TGTGCCAGCAGTTTAACCAGGAACACTGAAGCTTTCTTT.

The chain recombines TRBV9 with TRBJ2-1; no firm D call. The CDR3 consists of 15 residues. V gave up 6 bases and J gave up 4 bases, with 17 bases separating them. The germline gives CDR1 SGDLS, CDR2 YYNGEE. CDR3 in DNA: TGTGCCAGCACCGCGCGTGCTGGCGTTTACAATGAGCAGTTCTTC. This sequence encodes CASTARAGVYNEQFF. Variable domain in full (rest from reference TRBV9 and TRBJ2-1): DSGVTQTPKHLITATGQRVTLRCSPRSGDLSVYWYQQSLDQGLQFLIQYYNGEERAKGNILERFSAQQFPDLHSELNLSSLELGDSALYFCASTARAGVYNEQFFGPGTRLTVL.

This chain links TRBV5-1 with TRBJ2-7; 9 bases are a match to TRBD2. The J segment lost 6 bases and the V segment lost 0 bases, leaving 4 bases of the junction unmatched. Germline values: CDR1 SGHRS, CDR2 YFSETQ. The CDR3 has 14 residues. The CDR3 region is CASSLELAGTEQYF. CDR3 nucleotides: TGCGCCAGCAGCTTGGAGCTAGCGGGAACCGAGCAGTACTTC. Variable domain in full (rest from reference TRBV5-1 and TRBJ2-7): KAGVTQTPRYLIKTRGQQVTLSCSPISGHRSVSWYQQTPGQGLQFLFEYFSETQRNKGNFPGRFSGRQFSNSRSEMNVSTLELGDSALYLCASSLELAGTEQYFGPGTRLTVT.

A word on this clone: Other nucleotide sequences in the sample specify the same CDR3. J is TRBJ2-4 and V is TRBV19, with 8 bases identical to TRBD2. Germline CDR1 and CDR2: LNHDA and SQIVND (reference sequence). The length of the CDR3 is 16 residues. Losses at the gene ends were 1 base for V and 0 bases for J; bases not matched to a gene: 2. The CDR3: CASSIGAGGAKNIQYF. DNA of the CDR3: TGTGCCAGTAGTATAGGTGCGGGAGGAGCCAAAAACATTCAGTACTTC.

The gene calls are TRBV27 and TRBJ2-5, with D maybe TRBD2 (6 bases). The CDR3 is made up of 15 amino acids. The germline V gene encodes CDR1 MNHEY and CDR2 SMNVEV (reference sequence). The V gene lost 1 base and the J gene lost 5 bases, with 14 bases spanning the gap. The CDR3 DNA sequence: TGTGCCAGCAGTTTATTTGCGGGATATGTGGAGACCCAGTACTTC. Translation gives CASSLFAGYVETQYF.

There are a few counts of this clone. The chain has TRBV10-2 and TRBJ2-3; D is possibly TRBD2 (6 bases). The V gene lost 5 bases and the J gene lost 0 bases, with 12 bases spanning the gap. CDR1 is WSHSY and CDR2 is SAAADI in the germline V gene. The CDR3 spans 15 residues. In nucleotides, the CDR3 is TGCGCCAGCAGTCCTCTGGGGGGTAGCACAGATACGCAGTATTTT. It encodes CASSPLGGSTDTQYF.

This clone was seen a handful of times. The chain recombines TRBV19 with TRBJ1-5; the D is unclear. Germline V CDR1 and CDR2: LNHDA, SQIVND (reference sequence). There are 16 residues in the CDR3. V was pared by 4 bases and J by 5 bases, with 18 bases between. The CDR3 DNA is TGTGCCAGTAGTAATAACCCTATGGGAGGGCATCAGCCCCAGCATTTT. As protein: CASSNNPMGGHQPQHF. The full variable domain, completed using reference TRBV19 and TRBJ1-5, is DGGITQSPKYLFRKEGQNVTLSCEQNLNHDAMYWYRQDPGQGLRLIYYSQIVNDFQKGDIAEGYSVSREKKESFPLTVTSAQKNPTAFYLCASSNNPMGGHQPQHFGDGTRLSIL.

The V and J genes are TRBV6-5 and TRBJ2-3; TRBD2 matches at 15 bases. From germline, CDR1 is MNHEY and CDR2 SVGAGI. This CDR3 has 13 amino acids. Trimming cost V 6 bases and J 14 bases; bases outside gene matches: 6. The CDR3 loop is CASSRTSGRAPYF. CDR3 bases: TGTGCCAGCAGCCGGACTAGCGGGAGGGCCCCGTATTTT.

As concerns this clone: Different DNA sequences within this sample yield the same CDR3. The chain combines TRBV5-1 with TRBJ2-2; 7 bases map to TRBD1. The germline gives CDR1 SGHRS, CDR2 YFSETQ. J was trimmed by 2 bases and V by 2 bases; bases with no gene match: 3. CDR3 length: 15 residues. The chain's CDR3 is CASSLGTVNTGELFF. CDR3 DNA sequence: TGCGCCAGCAGCTTAGGGACAGTAAACACCGGGGAGCTGTTTTTT.

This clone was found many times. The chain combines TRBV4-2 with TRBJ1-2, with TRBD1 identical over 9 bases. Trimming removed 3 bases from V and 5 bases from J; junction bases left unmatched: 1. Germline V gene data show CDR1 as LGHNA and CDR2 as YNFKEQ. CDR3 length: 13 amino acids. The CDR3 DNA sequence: TGTGCCAGCAGCCAGACAGGGGGGTATGGCTACACCTTC. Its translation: CASSQTGGYGYTF.

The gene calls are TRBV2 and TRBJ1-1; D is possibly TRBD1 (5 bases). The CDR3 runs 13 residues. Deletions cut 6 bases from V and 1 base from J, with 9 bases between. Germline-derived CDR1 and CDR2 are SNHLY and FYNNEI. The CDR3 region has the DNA TGTGCCAGCAGGGGCGACAGGAACACTGAAGCTTTCTTT. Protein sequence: CASRGDRNTEAFF.

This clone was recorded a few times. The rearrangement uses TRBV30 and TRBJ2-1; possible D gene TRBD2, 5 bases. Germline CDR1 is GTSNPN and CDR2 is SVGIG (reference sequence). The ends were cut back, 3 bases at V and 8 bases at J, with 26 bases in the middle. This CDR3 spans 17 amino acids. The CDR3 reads CAWRRLGEGRWSHEQFF. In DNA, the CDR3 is TGTGCCTGGAGGCGCTTGGGAGAGGGCAGATGGTCGCATGAGCAGTTCTTC.

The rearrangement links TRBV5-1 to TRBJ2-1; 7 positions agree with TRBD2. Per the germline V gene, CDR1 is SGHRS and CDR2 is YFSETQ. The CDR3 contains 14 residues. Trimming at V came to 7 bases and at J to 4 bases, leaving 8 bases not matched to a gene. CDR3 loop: CASSGGDPYNEQFF. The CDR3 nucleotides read TGCGCCAGCTCTGGGGGGGACCCGTACAATGAGCAGTTCTTC.

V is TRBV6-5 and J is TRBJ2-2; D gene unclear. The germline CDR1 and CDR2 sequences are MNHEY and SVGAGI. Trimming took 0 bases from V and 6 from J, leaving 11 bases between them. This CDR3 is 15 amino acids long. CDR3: CASSYSFSRAGELFF. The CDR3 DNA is TGTGCCAGCAGTTACTCTTTCTCTCGGGCCGGGGAGCTGTTTTTT.

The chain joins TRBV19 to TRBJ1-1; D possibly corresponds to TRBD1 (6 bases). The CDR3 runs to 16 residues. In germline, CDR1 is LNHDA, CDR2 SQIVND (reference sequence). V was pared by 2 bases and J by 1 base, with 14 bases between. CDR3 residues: CASSIIGAGENTEAFF. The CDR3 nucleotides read TGTGCCAGTAGTATAATCGGCGCAGGGGAGAACACTGAAGCTTTCTTT.